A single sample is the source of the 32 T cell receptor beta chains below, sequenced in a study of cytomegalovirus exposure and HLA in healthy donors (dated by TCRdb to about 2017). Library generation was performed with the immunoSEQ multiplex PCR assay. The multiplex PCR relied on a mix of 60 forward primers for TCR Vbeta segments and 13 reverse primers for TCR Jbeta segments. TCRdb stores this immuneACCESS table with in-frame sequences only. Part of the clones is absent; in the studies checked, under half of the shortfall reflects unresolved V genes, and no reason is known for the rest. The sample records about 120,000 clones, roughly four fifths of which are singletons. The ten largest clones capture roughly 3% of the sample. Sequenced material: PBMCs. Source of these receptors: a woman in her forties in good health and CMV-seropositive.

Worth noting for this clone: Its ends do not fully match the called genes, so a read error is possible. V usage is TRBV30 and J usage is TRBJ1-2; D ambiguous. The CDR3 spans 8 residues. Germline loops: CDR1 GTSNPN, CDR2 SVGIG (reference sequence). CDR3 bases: TGTGCGACGGAGACCGTAGTCTTC. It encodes CATETVVF.

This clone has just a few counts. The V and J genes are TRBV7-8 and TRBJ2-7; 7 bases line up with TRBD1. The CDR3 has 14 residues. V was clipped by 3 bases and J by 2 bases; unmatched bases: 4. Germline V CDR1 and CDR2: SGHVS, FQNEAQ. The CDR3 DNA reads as TGTGCCAGCAGCTTGGGACAGTCAACCTACGAGCAGTACTTC. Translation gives CASSLGQSTYEQYF.

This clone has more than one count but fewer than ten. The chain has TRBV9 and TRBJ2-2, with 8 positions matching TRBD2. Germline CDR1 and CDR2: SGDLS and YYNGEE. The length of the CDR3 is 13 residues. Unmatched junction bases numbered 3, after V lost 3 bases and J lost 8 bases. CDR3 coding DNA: TGTGCCAGCAGCGCACGGGAGGGGGGGGAGCTGTTTTTT. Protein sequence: CASSAREGGELFF.

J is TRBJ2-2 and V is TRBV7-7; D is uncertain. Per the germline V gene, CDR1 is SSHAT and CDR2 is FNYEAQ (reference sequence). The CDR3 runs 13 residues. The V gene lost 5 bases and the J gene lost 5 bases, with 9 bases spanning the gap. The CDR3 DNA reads TGTGCCAGCAGCGAGTTCATTACCGGGGAGCTGTTTTTT. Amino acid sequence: CASSEFITGELFF.

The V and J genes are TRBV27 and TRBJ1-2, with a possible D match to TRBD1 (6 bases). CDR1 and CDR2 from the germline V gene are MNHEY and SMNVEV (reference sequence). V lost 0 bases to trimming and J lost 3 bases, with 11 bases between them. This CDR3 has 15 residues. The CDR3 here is CASSLSMGQHYGYTF. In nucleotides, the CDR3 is TGTGCCAGCAGTTTATCGATGGGACAACACTATGGCTACACCTTC.

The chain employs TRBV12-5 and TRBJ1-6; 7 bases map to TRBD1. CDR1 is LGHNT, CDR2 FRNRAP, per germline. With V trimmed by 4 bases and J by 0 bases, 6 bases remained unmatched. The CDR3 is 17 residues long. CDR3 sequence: CASGSSTGLSYNSPLHF. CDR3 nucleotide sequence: TGTGCTAGTGGTTCGTCGACAGGGCTCTCCTATAATTCACCCCTCCACTTT.

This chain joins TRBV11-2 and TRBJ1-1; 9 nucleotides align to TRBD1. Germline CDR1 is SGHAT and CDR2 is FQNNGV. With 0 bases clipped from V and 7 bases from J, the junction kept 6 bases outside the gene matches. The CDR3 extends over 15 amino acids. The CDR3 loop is CASSLDRGTGIEAFF. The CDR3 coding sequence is TGTGCCAGCAGCTTAGATCGCGGGACAGGGATTGAAGCTTTCTTT.

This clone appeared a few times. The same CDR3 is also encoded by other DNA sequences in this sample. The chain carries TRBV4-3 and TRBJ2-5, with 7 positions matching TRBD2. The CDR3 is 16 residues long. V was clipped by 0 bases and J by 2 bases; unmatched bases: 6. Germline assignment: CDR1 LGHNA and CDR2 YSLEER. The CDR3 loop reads CASSQDLASGQETQYF. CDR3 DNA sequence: TGCGCCAGCAGCCAAGATCTGGCTAGCGGACAAGAGACCCAGTACTTC.

The DNA for the CDR3 is TGCAGCGTGACGGACAGGGGGCGTGCAGATACGCAGTATTTT. It translates to CSVTDRGRADTQYF. The rearrangement joins TRBV29-1 to TRBJ2-3; 11 bases fit TRBD1. J gave up 4 bases and V 6 bases, and 6 bases lay outside the gene matches. CDR1 and CDR2 (germline): SQVTM, ANQGSEA. The CDR3 is 14 amino acids.

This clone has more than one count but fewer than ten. CDR3 sequence: CASSGTSGSYEQYF. The DNA for the CDR3 is TGTGCCAGCAGTGGGACTAGCGGGAGCTACGAGCAGTACTTC. This rearrangement joins TRBV27 to TRBJ2-7; 14 nucleotides match TRBD2. The CDR3 covers 14 residues. The V gene end was trimmed by 5 bases and the J gene end by 3 bases; junction bases not matched to a gene: 0. Germline V gives CDR1 MNHEY, CDR2 SMNVEV (reference sequence).

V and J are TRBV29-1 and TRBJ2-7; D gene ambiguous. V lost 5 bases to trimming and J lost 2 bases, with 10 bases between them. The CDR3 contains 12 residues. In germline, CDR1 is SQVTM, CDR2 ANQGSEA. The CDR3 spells CSVTSRPYEQYF. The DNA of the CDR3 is TGCAGCGTTACGTCTAGACCCTACGAGCAGTACTTC.

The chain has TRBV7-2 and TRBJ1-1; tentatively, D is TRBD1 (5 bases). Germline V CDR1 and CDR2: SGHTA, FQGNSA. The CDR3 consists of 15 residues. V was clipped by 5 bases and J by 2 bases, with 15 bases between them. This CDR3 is CASSQGTGANTEAFF. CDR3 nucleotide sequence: TGTGCCAGCAGCCAGGGCACAGGAGCTAACACTGAAGCTTTCTTT.

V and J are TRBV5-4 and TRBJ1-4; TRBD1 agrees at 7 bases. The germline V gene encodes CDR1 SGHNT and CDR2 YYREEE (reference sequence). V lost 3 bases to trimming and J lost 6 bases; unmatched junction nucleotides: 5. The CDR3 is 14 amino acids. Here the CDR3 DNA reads TGTGCCAGCAGCTCGCTGGGGACAGATGAAAAACTGTTTTTT. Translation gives CASSSLGTDEKLFF.

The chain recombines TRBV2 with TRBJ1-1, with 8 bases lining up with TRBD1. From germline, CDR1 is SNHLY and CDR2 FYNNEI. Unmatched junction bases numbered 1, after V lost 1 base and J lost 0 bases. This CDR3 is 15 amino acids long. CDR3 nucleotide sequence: TGTGCCAGCAGTGAAGGACAGGGGTTGAACACTGAAGCTTTCTTT. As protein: CASSEGQGLNTEAFF.

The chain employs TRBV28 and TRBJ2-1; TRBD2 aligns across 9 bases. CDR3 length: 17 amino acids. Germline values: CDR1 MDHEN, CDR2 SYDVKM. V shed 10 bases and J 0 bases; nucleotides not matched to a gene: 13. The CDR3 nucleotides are TGTGCCAACACGAATAATAGCGGGGGCAGCTCCTACAATGAGCAGTTCTTC. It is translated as CANTNNSGGSSYNEQFF.

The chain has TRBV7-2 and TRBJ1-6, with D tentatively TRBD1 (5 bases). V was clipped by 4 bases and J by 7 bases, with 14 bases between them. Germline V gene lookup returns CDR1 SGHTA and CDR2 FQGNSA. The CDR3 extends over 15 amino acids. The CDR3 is CASSSAGLFNSPLHF. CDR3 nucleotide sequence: TGTGCCAGCAGCTCCGCAGGGCTTTTCAATTCACCCCTCCACTTT. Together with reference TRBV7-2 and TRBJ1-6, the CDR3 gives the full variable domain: GAGVSQSPSNKVTEKGKDVELRCDPISGHTALYWYRQSLGQGLEFLIYFQGNSAPDKSGLPSDRFSAERTGGSVSTLTIQRTQQEDSAVYLCASSSAGLFNSPLHFGNGTRLTVT.

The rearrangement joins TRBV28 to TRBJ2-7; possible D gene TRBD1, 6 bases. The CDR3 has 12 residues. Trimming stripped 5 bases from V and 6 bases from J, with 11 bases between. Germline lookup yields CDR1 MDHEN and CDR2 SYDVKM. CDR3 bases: TGTGCCAGCAGTACAACAGGGCGCGAGCAGTACTTC. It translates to CASSTTGREQYF.

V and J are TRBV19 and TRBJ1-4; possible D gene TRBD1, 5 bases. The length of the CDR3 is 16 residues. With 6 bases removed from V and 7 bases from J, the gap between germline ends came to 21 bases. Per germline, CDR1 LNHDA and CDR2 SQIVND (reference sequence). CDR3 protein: CASRSPAGVGSEKLFF. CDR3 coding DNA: TGTGCCAGTAGAAGCCCCGCGGGGGTCGGGAGTGAAAAACTGTTTTTT.

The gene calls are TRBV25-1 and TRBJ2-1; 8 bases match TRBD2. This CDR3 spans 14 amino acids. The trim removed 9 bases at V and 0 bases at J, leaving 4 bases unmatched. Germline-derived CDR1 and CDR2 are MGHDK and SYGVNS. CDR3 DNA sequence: TGTGCCAGTCTCAGCGGGAGCTCCTACAATGAGCAGTTCTTC. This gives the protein CASLSGSSYNEQFF.

The CDR3 loop is CASSLLGSGLTDTQYF. Written as DNA, the CDR3 is TGTGCCAGCAGTTTATTAGGTTCAGGGCTCACAGATACGCAGTATTTT. The rearrangement joins TRBV27 to TRBJ2-3, with D tentatively TRBD1 (5 bases). CDR1 and CDR2 from the germline V gene are MNHEY and SMNVEV (reference sequence). V was shortened by 1 base and J by 2 bases, with 13 bases between the two germline ends. CDR3 length equals 16 residues.

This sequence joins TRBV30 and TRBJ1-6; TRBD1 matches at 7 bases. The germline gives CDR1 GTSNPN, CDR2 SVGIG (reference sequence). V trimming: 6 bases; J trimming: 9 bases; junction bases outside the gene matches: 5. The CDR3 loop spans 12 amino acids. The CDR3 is CACGTVGSPLHF. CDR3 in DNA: TGTGCCTGTGGGACAGTTGGTTCACCCCTCCACTTT.

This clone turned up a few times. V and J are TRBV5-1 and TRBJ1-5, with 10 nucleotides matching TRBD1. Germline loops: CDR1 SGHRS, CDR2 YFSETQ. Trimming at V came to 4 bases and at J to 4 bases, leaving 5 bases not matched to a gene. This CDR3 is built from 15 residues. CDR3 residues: CASSPGQGLNQPQHF. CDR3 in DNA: TGCGCCAGCAGCCCGGGACAGGGGCTTAATCAGCCCCAGCATTTT.

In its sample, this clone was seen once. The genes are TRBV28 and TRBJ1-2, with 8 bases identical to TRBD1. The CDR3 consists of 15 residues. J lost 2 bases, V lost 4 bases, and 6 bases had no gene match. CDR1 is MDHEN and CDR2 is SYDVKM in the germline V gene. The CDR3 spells CASSSKGQGNYGYTF. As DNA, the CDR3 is TGTGCCAGCAGTTCTAAAGGACAGGGAAACTATGGCTACACCTTC.

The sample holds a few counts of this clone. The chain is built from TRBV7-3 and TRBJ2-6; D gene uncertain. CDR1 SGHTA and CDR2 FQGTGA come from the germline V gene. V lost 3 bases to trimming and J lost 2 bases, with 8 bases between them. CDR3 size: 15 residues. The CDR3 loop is CASSFGKPGANVLTF. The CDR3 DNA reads TGTGCCAGCAGCTTTGGCAAACCTGGGGCCAACGTCCTGACTTTC.

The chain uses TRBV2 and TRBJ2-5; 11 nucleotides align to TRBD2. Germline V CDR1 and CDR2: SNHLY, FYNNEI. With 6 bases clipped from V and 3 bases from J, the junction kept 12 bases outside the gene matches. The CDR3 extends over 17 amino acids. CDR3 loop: CASRAPGTSGVEETQYF. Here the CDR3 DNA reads TGTGCCAGCAGAGCCCCCGGGACTAGCGGAGTGGAAGAGACCCAGTACTTC.

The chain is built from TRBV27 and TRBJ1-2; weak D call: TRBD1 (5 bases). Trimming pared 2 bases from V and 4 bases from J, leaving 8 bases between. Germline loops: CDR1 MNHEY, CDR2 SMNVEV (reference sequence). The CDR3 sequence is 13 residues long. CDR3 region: CASSLQGSYGYTF. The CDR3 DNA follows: TGTGCCAGCAGTTTACAGGGTAGCTATGGCTACACCTTC.

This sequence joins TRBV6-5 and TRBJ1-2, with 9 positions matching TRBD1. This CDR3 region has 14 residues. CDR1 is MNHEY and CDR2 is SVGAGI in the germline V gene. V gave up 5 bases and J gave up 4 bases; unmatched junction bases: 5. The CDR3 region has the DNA TGTGCCAGCAGTCGGACAGGGGTCGGCTATGGCTACACCTTC. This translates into CASSRTGVGYGYTF.

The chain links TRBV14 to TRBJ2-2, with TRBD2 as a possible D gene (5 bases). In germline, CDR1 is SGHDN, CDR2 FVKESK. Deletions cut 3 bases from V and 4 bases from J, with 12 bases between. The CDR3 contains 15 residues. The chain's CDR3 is CASSHSAIGTGELFF. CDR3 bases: TGTGCCAGCAGCCATAGCGCCATCGGCACCGGGGAGCTGTTTTTT.

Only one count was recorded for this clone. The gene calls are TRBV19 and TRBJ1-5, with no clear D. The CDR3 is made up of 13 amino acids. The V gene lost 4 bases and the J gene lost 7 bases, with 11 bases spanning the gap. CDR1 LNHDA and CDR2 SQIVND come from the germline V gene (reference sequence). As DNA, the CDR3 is TGTGCCAGTAGTAATGATCCGGGACAGCCCCAGCATTTT. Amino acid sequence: CASSNDPGQPQHF.

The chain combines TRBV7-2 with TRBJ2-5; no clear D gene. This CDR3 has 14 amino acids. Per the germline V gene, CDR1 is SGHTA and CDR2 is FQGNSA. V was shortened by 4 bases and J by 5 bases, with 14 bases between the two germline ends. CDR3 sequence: CASSSPGRQETQYF. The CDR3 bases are TGTGCCAGCAGCTCCCCTGGCCGTCAGGAGACCCAGTACTTC.

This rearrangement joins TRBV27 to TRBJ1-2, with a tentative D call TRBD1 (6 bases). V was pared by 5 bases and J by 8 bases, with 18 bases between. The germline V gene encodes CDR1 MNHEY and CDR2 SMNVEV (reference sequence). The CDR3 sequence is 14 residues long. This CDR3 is CASSPIRGVSGYTF. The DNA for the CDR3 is TGTGCCAGCAGTCCCATCAGGGGTGTGAGCGGCTACACCTTC.

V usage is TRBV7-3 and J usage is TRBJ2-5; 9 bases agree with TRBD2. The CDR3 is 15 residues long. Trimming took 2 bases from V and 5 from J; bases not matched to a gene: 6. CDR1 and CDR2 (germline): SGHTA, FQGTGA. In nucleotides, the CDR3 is TGTGCCAGCAGCTTATGGGCTAGCGGGATTGAGACCCAGTACTTC. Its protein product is CASSLWASGIETQYF.